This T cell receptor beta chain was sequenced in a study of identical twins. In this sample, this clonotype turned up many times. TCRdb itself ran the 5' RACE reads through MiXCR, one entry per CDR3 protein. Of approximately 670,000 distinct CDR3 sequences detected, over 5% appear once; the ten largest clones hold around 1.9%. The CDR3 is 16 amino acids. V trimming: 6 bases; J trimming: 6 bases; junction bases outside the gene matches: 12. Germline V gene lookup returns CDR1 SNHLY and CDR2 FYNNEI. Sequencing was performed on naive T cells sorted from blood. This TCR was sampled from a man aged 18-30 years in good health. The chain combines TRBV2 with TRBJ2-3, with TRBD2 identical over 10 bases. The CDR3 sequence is CASSRLAGKMGDTQYF. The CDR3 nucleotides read TGTGCCAGCAGCCGACTAGCGGGCAAGATGGGGGATACGCAGTATTTT. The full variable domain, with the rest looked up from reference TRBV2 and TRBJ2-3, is EPEVTQTPSHQVTQMGQEVILRCVPISNHLYFYWYRQILGQKVEFLVSFYNNEISEKSEIFDDQFSVERPDGSNFTLKIRSTKLEDSAMYFCASSRLAGKMGDTQYFGPGTRLTVL.